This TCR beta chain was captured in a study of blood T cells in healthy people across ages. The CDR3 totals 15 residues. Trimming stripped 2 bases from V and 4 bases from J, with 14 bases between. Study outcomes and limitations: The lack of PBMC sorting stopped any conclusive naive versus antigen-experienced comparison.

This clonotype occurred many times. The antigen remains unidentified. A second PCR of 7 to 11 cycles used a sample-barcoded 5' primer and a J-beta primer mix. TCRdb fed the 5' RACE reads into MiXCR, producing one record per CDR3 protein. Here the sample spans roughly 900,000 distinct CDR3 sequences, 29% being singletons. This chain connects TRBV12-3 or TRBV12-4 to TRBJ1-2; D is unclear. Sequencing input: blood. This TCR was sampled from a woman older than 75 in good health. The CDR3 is CASSLNLVRTYGYTF. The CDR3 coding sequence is TGTGCCAGCAGTTTAAACCTCGTAAGGACCTATGGCTACACCTTC.